What follows describes a single T cell receptor beta chain. V was pared by 2 bases and J by 5 bases, with 13 bases between. The CDR3 runs 15 residues. Germline loops: CDR1 SGHNT, CDR2 YYREEE (reference sequence). These data belong to a study of blood T cell repertoires in COVID-19. In the study overall: Both acute and convalescent COVID-19 samples were obtained from the United States, Italy and Spain. Sources were T cells, B-cell-depleted T cells, or PBMCs; the material itself was cDNA or gDNA.

Per the authors' pipeline: How many nucleated cells were present was estimated from reference gene primer amplification. Produced via immunoSEQ multiplex PCR; TCRdb's table is partial and in-frame only. V and J calls and clone size are copied from that table; D and trimming were computed from the DNA. This repertoire shows more than 95,000 clones, roughly 85% found once; its top ten account for less than 8.5%. This receptor was obtained from an elderly man with active or convalescent COVID-19. What was sequenced was peripheral blood. The rearrangement links TRBV5-4 to TRBJ1-4; D is uncertain. CDR3 protein: CASSFNRGGNEKLFF. DNA of the CDR3: TGTGCCAGCAGCTTTAATCGAGGAGGGAATGAAAAACTGTTTTTT. The variable domain in full, with the rest retrieved from reference TRBV5-4 and TRBJ1-4, is ETGVTQSPTHLIKTRGQQVTLRCSSQSGHNTVSWYQQALGQGPQFIFQYYREEENGRGNFPPRFSGLQFPNYSSELNVNALELDDSALYLCASSFNRGGNEKLFFGSGTQLSVL.